This TCR beta chain is drawn from a study of T cells after yellow fever vaccination. This CDR3 comprises 13 residues. The germline V gene encodes CDR1 LGHDT and CDR2 YNNKEL (reference sequence). V was clipped by 7 bases and J by 10 bases, with 14 bases between them. This clonotype was detected ten times or more. TCRdb redid the calling of the 5' RACE reads with MiXCR, one entry per CDR3 protein. Of 110,000 or so distinct CDR3 sequences in the sample, roughly 6.8% were seen once. The sequence came from a man between 18 and 29 years old who received the YFV17D yellow fever vaccine. The J gene is TRBJ1-6, the V gene TRBV3-1; TRBD1 might be the D (5 bases). This sample comprised CD4+ T cells sorted from PBMCs, obtained about 49 days after the first yellow fever vaccination. The CDR3 here is CASTITAGSPLHF. For the CDR3, the DNA is TGTGCCAGCACCATAACAGCAGGGTCACCCCTCCACTTT.